The following is a TCR beta chain sequence with its context. A quantity of about 0.45 to 1 ug RNA underwent reverse transcription using random hexamers. TCRdb redid the calling of the immunoSEQ multiplex PCR reads with MiXCR, one entry per CDR3 protein. Among 170,000 or so distinct CDR3 sequences listed, 85% to 95% were seen once. This CDR3 has 16 amino acids. Germline V gene lookup returns CDR1 MGHRA and CDR2 YSYEKL. Germline trimming cut 1 base from V and 5 bases from J; bases unmatched to any gene: 9. The data are from a study of CD8 T cells in Susac syndrome. The gene calls are TRBV4-1 and TRBJ2-5; 8 bases align to TRBD2. The specimen was CD8+ T cells from PBMCs. The receptor comes from a human donor with multiple sclerosis. For the CDR3, the DNA is TGCGCCAGCAGCCAAGGGGTAGCGGGGTGGATGGAGACCCAGTACTTC. Protein product: CASSQGVAGWMETQYF.